The rows below give T cell receptor beta chains drawn from one sample of a study of T cells after posttransplantation cyclophosphamide. Repertoires were generated with immunoSEQ multiplex PCR, while TCRdb's copy carries only in-frame clones and drops some. Singletons are absent from the sample, which has 40,000 to 55,000 clones. The sample consisted of PBMCs. The source of these receptors is a man aged 35 to 55 in good health, CMV-negative, and a related stem cell transplant donor. CDR3s include the opening cysteine and the closing phenylalanine or tryptophan. The order of the fields is J gene, clone size, D gene, V gene, CDR3 DNA, CDR3 protein. The D gene is left open where the match is weak. Some rows mark clone size as missing; the rest say once, few, many or name a class of expanded clone.

J gene: TRBJ2-7; clone size: many; D gene: NA; V gene: TRBV4-1; CDR3 DNA: TGCGCCAGCAGCCAAGAGCGGCGGGACCACCCCTACGAGCAGTACTTC; CDR3 protein: CASSQERRDHPYEQYF
J gene: TRBJ2-1; clone size: many; D gene: TRBD2; V gene: TRBV28; CDR3 DNA: TGTGCCAGCAGTTTATGGGGCCTGGCGGGAGCGTACAATGAGCAGTTCTTC; CDR3 protein: CASSLWGLAGAYNEQFF
J gene: TRBJ2-2; clone size: many; D gene: TRBD2; V gene: TRBV9; CDR3 DNA: TGTGCCAGCAGCCCCGAGTTTAGCGGGAGGAGCGGGGAGCTGTTTTTT; CDR3 protein: CASSPEFSGRSGELFF
J gene: TRBJ2-2; clone size: many; D gene: TRBD2; V gene: TRBV7-2; CDR3 DNA: TGTGCCAGCAGCTTAGCGACTAGCCGATACACCGGGGAGCTGTTTTTT; CDR3 protein: CASSLATSRYTGELFF
J gene: TRBJ2-7; clone size: many; D gene: TRBD1; V gene: TRBV6-5; CDR3 DNA: TGTGCCAGCAGGATGGACAGGGGGGTCTACGAGCAGTACTTC; CDR3 protein: CASRMDRGVYEQYF
J gene: TRBJ2-7; clone size: many; D gene: NA; V gene: TRBV4-3; CDR3 DNA: TGCGCCAGCAGCCAAGGGCTTGCCTACGAGCAGTACTTC; CDR3 protein: CASSQGLAYEQYF
J gene: TRBJ2-5; clone size: many; D gene: NA; V gene: TRBV19; CDR3 DNA: TGTGCCAGTAGTATAACTGCGGGATTCCCAGAGACCCAGTACTTC; CDR3 protein: CASSITAGFPETQYF
J gene: TRBJ2-2; clone size: many; D gene: NA; V gene: TRBV4-3; CDR3 DNA: TGCGCCAGCAGTAGAACTGGGAACACCGGGGAGCTGTTTTTT; CDR3 protein: CASSRTGNTGELFF
J gene: TRBJ1-1; clone size: many; D gene: NA; V gene: TRBV11-2; CDR3 DNA: TGTGCCAGCAGCTCAACTCCCCGGGAGAACACTGAAGCTTTCTTT; CDR3 protein: CASSSTPRENTEAFF
J gene: TRBJ2-7; clone size: many; D gene: TRBD2; V gene: TRBV7-9; CDR3 DNA: TGTGCCAGCAGCTCTCAGGGACTAGCGGCCTACGAGCAGTACTTC; CDR3 protein: CASSSQGLAAYEQYF
J gene: TRBJ2-5; clone size: many; D gene: NA; V gene: TRBV2; CDR3 DNA: TGTGCCAGCAGTGACAGGTTGGATTCCGGGACCCAGTACTTC; CDR3 protein: CASSDRLDSGTQYF
J gene: TRBJ1-2; clone size: many; D gene: NA; V gene: TRBV7-2; CDR3 DNA: TGTGCCAGCAGCCTCCCCCCAGGCCAGTTAGATGGCTACACCTTC; CDR3 protein: CASSLPPGQLDGYTF
J gene: TRBJ1-5; clone size: many; D gene: NA; V gene: TRBV10-3; CDR3 DNA: TGTGCCATCAGTGAGTTCCTCCAGGGGCACACTCAGCCCCAGCATTTT; CDR3 protein: CAISEFLQGHTQPQHF
J gene: TRBJ1-1; clone size: medium-sized; D gene: NA; V gene: TRBV5-1; CDR3 DNA: TGCGCCAGCAGCTTGGCGGGTAGGAACACTGAAGCTTTCTTT; CDR3 protein: CASSLAGRNTEAFF
J gene: TRBJ2-7; clone size: NA; D gene: NA; V gene: TRBV28; CDR3 DNA: TGTGCCAGCGGGGACTTGCGGAAATCTACCTACGAGCAGTACTTC; CDR3 protein: CASGDLRKSTYEQYF
J gene: TRBJ1-2; clone size: many; D gene: NA; V gene: TRBV2; CDR3 DNA: TGTGTCAGCACAGGGCAGAACCCTTTGGACGGCTACACCTTC; CDR3 protein: CVSTGQNPLDGYTF
J gene: TRBJ2-3; clone size: many; D gene: NA; V gene: TRBV27; CDR3 DNA: TGTGCCAGCAGTTTATTTGCGGGAAACACAGATACGCAGTATTTT; CDR3 protein: CASSLFAGNTDTQYF
J gene: TRBJ2-1; clone size: many; D gene: TRBD2; V gene: TRBV7-8; CDR3 DNA: TGTGCCAGCAGCTTTACTAGCGGGGCTTCCTACAATGAGCAGTTCTTC; CDR3 protein: CASSFTSGASYNEQFF
J gene: TRBJ1-2; clone size: many; D gene: NA; V gene: TRBV27; CDR3 DNA: TGTGCCAGCAGTCCCCTCAGGGGCAACTATGGCTACACCTTC; CDR3 protein: CASSPLRGNYGYTF
J gene: TRBJ1-1; clone size: many; D gene: NA; V gene: TRBV6-6; CDR3 DNA: TGTGCCAGCAGTTACTCAATGGGGGCAACTGAAGCTTTCTTT; CDR3 protein: CASSYSMGATEAFF
J gene: TRBJ2-1; clone size: many; D gene: TRBD2; V gene: TRBV10-1; CDR3 DNA: TGCGCCAGCAGTCCGGACCTAGCGGACAATGAGCAGTTCTTC; CDR3 protein: CASSPDLADNEQFF
J gene: TRBJ1-5; clone size: many; D gene: NA; V gene: TRBV19; CDR3 DNA: TGTGCCAGTAGTTGGGGGGGACACCTTAGCAATCAGCCCCAGCATTTT; CDR3 protein: CASSWGGHLSNQPQHF
J gene: TRBJ1-2; clone size: many; D gene: TRBD1; V gene: TRBV5-1; CDR3 DNA: TGCGCCAGCAGCTTCACAGGGGGCGCGGCGGGCTACACCTTC; CDR3 protein: CASSFTGGAAGYTF
J gene: TRBJ2-1; clone size: many; D gene: TRBD1; V gene: TRBV7-2; CDR3 DNA: TGTGCCAGCAGCTTTTCGACAGGGGCGCAAGGTGAGCAGTTCTTC; CDR3 protein: CASSFSTGAQGEQFF
J gene: TRBJ2-3; clone size: many; D gene: NA; V gene: TRBV5-5; CDR3 DNA: TGTGCCAGCAGCTTGGGGGGCCTTAGCACAGATACGCAGTATTTT; CDR3 protein: CASSLGGLSTDTQYF
J gene: TRBJ2-5; clone size: many; D gene: TRBD2; V gene: TRBV7-2; CDR3 DNA: TGTGCCAGCAGCCTCGGGGGACCGGGACTAGCGGGATTCCAAGAGACCCAGTACTTC; CDR3 protein: CASSLGGPGLAGFQETQYF
J gene: TRBJ2-7; clone size: many; D gene: NA; V gene: TRBV5-5; CDR3 DNA: TGTGCCAGCAGCCCCTTCCGTCGAGCCTACGAGCAGTACTTC; CDR3 protein: CASSPFRRAYEQYF
J gene: TRBJ2-1; clone size: many; D gene: TRBD2; V gene: TRBV7-2; CDR3 DNA: TGTGCCAGCAGCTTTGGGACTAGCCGAGTGAATGAGCAGTTCTTC; CDR3 protein: CASSFGTSRVNEQFF
J gene: TRBJ2-5; clone size: many; D gene: TRBD2; V gene: TRBV9; CDR3 DNA: TGTGCCAGCAGCGTAGCTGGAGTAGCGGGAGGTCTGGAGACCCAGTACTTC; CDR3 protein: CASSVAGVAGGLETQYF
J gene: TRBJ2-7; clone size: many; D gene: TRBD2; V gene: TRBV19; CDR3 DNA: TGTGCCAGTAGTATAGGCGGGGGAAGGGATTTCTCCTACGAGCAGTACTTC; CDR3 protein: CASSIGGGRDFSYEQYF
J gene: TRBJ1-2; clone size: many; D gene: NA; V gene: TRBV7-9; CDR3 DNA: TGTGCCAGCAGCTTAGGAACGCGGGGGATTAGTGGCTACACCTTC; CDR3 protein: CASSLGTRGISGYTF
J gene: TRBJ2-5; clone size: many; D gene: TRBD1; V gene: TRBV5-6; CDR3 DNA: TGTGCCAGCAGCTTCCTTCCGGGACAGGGGGAGACCCAGTACTTC; CDR3 protein: CASSFLPGQGETQYF
J gene: TRBJ1-1; clone size: many; D gene: NA; V gene: TRBV5-6; CDR3 DNA: TGTGCCAGCAGCTTCGGGGATTTCAACACTGAAGCTTTCTTT; CDR3 protein: CASSFGDFNTEAFF
J gene: TRBJ2-1; clone size: many; D gene: NA; V gene: TRBV4-3; CDR3 DNA: TGCGCCAGCAGCCGTAGTAGCGGATCGTGGGGGGAGCGAAACTACAATGAGCAGTTCTTC; CDR3 protein: CASSRSSGSWGERNYNEQFF
J gene: TRBJ2-7; clone size: many; D gene: NA; V gene: TRBV27; CDR3 DNA: TGTGCCAGCAGGCCCCGGGAAGCGTGGGAGCAGTACTTC; CDR3 protein: CASRPREAWEQYF
J gene: TRBJ2-3; clone size: many; D gene: NA; V gene: TRBV9; CDR3 DNA: TGTGCCAGCAGCGTAGGCCAGGGAAGGATTGGCACAGATACGCAGTATTTT; CDR3 protein: CASSVGQGRIGTDTQYF
J gene: TRBJ2-2; clone size: NA; D gene: NA; V gene: TRBV6-1; CDR3 DNA: TGTGCCAGCACCCGCGGGGACGGGGCCGGGGAGCTGTTTTTT; CDR3 protein: CASTRGDGAGELFF
J gene: TRBJ2-7; clone size: many; D gene: NA; V gene: TRBV18; CDR3 DNA: TGTGCCAGCTCACTTTTCGAACCGGGGGGCCACGAGCAGTACTTC; CDR3 protein: CASSLFEPGGHEQYF